This T cell receptor (beta chain) was sequenced for a study of blood T cell repertoires in COVID-19. Germline V gene data show CDR1 as LNHDA and CDR2 as SQIVND (reference sequence). The V and J ends lost 6 bases and 3 bases respectively, with 11 bases between them. There are 14 residues in the CDR3. The assay was immunoSEQ multiplex PCR, and TCRdb's table has in-frame clones only and misses some. The table lists 90,000 or so clones, 75% to 90% of them singletons. The gene calls are TRBV19 and TRBJ1-4; maybe TRBD1 (6 bases). Sequencing was done on a sample of peripheral blood. The source of this sequence is a man aged 80 or over with acute or convalescent COVID-19. CDR3 amino acids: CASRPTGSNEKLFF. The CDR3 DNA sequence: TGTGCCAGTAGACCGACAGGTTCTAATGAAAAACTGTTTTTT.